This TCR beta chain was profiled in a study of blood T cell repertoires in COVID-19. In the study overall: T cells, B-cell-depleted T cells, or PBMCs supplied cDNA or gDNA.

Authors' methods: Reference gene primer amplification yielded estimated nucleated cell counts. This table comes from immunoSEQ multiplex PCR, and its TCRdb copy is limited to in-frame clones, with some not included. V, J and clone size are those of that table, while D and trimming were read from the DNA. This table holds 250,000 to 350,000 clones, roughly 86% found once. The specimen sequenced was peripheral blood. The TCR originated in a woman between 50 and 59 years old with acute or convalescent COVID-19.

Written as DNA, the CDR3 is TGCACCAGCAGCTCGGCCGACAGGGATTGGGGCTCCTACGAGCAGTACTTC. Translating it yields CTSSSADRDWGSYEQYF. The J gene is TRBJ2-7, the V gene TRBV1; TRBD1 is the table's D call, not checked against the DNA. TRBV1 is listed as a pseudogene. The CDR3 has 17 amino acids.